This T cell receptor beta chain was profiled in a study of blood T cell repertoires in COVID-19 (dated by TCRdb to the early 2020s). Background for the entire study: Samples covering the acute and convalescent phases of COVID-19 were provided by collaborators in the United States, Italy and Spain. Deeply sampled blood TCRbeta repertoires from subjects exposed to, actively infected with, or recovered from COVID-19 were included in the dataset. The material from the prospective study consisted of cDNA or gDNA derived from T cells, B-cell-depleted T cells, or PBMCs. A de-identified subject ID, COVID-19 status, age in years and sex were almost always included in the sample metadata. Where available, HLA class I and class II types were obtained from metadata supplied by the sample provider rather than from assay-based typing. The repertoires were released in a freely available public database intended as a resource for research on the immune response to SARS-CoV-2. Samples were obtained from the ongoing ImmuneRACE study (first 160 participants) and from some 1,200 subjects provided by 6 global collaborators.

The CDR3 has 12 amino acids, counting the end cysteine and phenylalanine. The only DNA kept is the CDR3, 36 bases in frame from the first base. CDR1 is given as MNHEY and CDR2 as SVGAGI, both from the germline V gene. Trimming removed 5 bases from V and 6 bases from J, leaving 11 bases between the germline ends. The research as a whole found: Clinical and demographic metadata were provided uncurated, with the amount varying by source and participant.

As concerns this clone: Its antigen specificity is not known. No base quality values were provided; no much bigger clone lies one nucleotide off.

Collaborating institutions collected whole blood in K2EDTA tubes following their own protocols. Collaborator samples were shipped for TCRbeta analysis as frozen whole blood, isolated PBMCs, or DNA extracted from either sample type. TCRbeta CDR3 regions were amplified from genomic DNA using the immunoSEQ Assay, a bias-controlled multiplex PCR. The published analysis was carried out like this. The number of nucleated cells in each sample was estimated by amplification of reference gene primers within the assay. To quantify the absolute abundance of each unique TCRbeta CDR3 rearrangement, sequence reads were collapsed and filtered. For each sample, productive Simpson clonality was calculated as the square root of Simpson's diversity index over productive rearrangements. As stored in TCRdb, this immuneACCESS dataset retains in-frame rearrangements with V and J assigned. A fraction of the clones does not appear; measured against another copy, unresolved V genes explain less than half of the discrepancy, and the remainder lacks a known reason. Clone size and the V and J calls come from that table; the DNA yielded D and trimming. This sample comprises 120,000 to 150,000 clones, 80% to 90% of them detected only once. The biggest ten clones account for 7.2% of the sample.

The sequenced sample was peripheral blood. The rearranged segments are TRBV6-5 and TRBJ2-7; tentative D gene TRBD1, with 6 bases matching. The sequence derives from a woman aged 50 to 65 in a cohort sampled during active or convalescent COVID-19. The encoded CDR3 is CASSLRGGEQYF. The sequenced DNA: TGTGCCAGCAGTCTCAGGGGCGGCGAGCAGTACTTC.